The 8 T cell receptor beta chains reported below all come from one sample, sequenced in a study of OX40 agonist ivuxolimab in advanced cancers. Assay used: immunoSEQ multiplex PCR; TCRdb lists only in-frame clones, some missing. This table has tens of thousands of clones, 90% to 95% appearing once. Sequenced material: CD4+ or CD8+ T cells sorted from blood, taken in a trial of the OX40 agonist ivuxolimab. The receptors originated from an adult with an advanced solid tumor such as melanoma, head and neck, liver or kidney cancer.

The rearrangement joins TRBV9 to TRBJ1-5, with D tentatively TRBD1 (6 bases). This CDR3 contains 17 residues. The germline CDR1 and CDR2 sequences are SGDLS and YYNGEE. The V gene lost 0 bases and the J gene lost 4 bases, with 17 bases spanning the gap. In DNA form, the CDR3 reads TGTGCCAGCAGCGTAGCTAACCCGAGACAGGTTAATCAGCCCCAGCATTTT. The encoded protein is CASSVANPRQVNQPQHF.

CDR3 in amino acids: CASSPVGWRERSVRQETQYF. CDR3 bases: TGTGCCAGCAGCCCGGTAGGCTGGCGGGAGAGGTCTGTTCGGCAAGAGACCCAGTACTTC. The gene calls are TRBV27 and TRBJ2-5; 7 nucleotides align to TRBD2. Germline V CDR1 and CDR2: MNHEY, SMNVEV (reference sequence). The CDR3 contains 20 residues. After removal of 6 bases from V and 2 bases from J, the junction contained 24 bases not matched to a gene.

The genes are TRBV25-1 and TRBJ2-7, with D tentatively TRBD2 (7 bases). Germline assignment: CDR1 MGHDK and CDR2 SYGVNS. This CDR3 contains 15 residues. V lost 2 bases to trimming and J lost 3 bases, with 14 bases between them. For the CDR3, the DNA is TGTGCCAGCAGTGAAGGAGGGGGGGCAGGCTACGAGCAGTACTTC. Translation: CASSEGGGAGYEQYF.

The chain links TRBV15 to TRBJ1-5, with D possibly matching TRBD1 (6 bases). The germline gives CDR1 LNHNV, CDR2 YYDKDF (reference sequence). The V and J ends lost 4 bases and 6 bases respectively, with 13 bases between them. This CDR3 has 14 residues. Written as DNA, the CDR3 is TGTGCCACCAGCATTGCAGGGGTAGGTCAGCCCCAGCATTTT. This gives the protein CATSIAGVGQPQHF.

This chain joins TRBV6-5 and TRBJ2-5; 8 bases fit TRBD1. The V gene end was trimmed by 0 bases and the J gene end by 5 bases; junction bases not matched to a gene: 8. CDR3 length equals 16 residues. Looked up from germline, CDR1 is MNHEY and CDR2 is SVGAGI. CDR3 bases: TGTGCCAGCAGTTACTCGAACAGGGGGTTTCTGGAGACCCAGTACTTC. Protein product: CASSYSNRGFLETQYF.

This sequence joins TRBV28 and TRBJ2-3, with 9 positions matching TRBD2. CDR3 length: 16 residues. The germline V gene has CDR1 MDHEN and CDR2 SYDVKM. The junction had 12 bases not matched to a gene; V was cut back by 5 bases and J by 6 bases. The CDR3 loop reads CASSTRLADLRDTQYF. For the CDR3, the DNA is TGTGCCAGCAGTACCAGACTAGCGGACCTCCGGGATACGCAGTATTTT.

The chain combines TRBV23-1 with TRBJ1-4, with D hard to call. TRBV23-1 is given ORF status, its function remaining uncertain. V shed 4 bases and J shed 7 bases, with 25 bases lying between them. The CDR3 length is 18 residues. In nucleotides, the CDR3 is TGCGCCAGCAGTCGCCAAGAGTCCGGGGAAGTAGGTGGTGAAAAACTGTTTTTT. Protein product: CASSRQESGEVGGEKLFF.

The V call is TRBV6-5, the J call TRBJ1-1, with D tentatively TRBD1 (6 bases). Trimming stripped 6 bases from V and 4 bases from J, with 15 bases between. Germline lookup yields CDR1 MNHEY and CDR2 SVGAGI. CDR3 length: 14 residues. The CDR3 region is CASRNYRVSTEAFF. DNA for the CDR3: TGTGCCAGCAGAAACTACAGGGTTTCCACTGAAGCTTTCTTT.